Following are 8 T cell receptor beta chains from one sample sequenced in a study of T cell responses to AZD1222 COVID-19 vaccine. Sequenced by immunoSEQ multiplex PCR; TCRdb stores in-frame clones only, minus some. The data contain about 96,000 clones, around nine tenths of them singletons. The sample consisted of peripheral blood, taken on day 0 of AZD1222 vaccination. These receptors were collected from an adult in good health.

This clone was seen a few times. The gene calls are TRBV6-2 or TRBV6-3 and TRBJ1-2; D possibly corresponds to TRBD1 (5 bases). The CDR3 has 16 residues. V lost 0 bases, J lost 2 bases, and 13 bases lay in between. Per the germline V gene, CDR1 is MNHEY and CDR2 is SVGEGT. DNA of the CDR3: TGTGCCAGCAGTTACTCGGGCAGGGAGGAAAACTATGGCTACACCTTC. It specifies CASSYSGREENYGYTF.

This clone is a singleton in its sample. The V and J genes are TRBV28 and TRBJ1-2; D ambiguous. V was cut by 6 bases and J by 6 bases, with 8 bases left in between. The CDR3 has 11 residues. Germline CDR1 and CDR2: MDHEN and SYDVKM. The CDR3 DNA follows: TGTGCCAGCAGGGGCCGGAATGGCTACACCTTC. Translating gives CASRGRNGYTF.

Regarding this clone: Additional DNA sequences in this sample encode the identical CDR3. The V call is TRBV6-2 or TRBV6-3, the J call TRBJ1-5; no clear D. Deletions cut 0 bases from V and 4 bases from J, with 7 bases between. Germline CDR1 is MNHEY and CDR2 is SVGEGT. This CDR3 has 14 residues. CDR3 sequence (DNA): TGTGCCAGCAGTTACTCTTCCGGAAATCAGCCCCAGCATTTT. This translates into CASSYSSGNQPQHF.

The chain joins TRBV7-9 to TRBJ1-1, with D possibly matching TRBD1 (5 bases). Germline assignment: CDR1 SEHNR and CDR2 FQNEAQ (reference sequence). CDR3 length equals 11 residues. Trimming left V 4 bases short and J 8 bases short, with 8 bases between. The CDR3 DNA follows: TGTGCCAGCAGCTATGGGGGAGAAGCTTTCTTT. As protein: CASSYGGEAFF.

The rearrangement joins TRBV2 to TRBJ2-5; 7 bases line up with TRBD1. The CDR3 covers 15 residues. V gave up 3 bases and J gave up 4 bases; unmatched junction bases: 8. Germline V gives CDR1 SNHLY, CDR2 FYNNEI. This CDR3 is CASSEDRMLRETQYF. DNA of the CDR3: TGTGCCAGCAGTGAGGACAGGATGCTTCGAGAGACCCAGTACTTC.

The chain uses TRBV7-9 and TRBJ2-3; D gene uncertain. CDR1 is SEHNR, CDR2 FQNEAQ, per germline (reference sequence). Trimming left V 6 bases short and J 1 base short, with 8 bases between. CDR3 length: 13 residues. This CDR3 reads CASRFGGTDTQYF. CDR3 DNA sequence: TGTGCCAGCAGATTTGGGGGCACAGATACGCAGTATTTT.

This rearrangement joins TRBV14 to TRBJ2-1; TRBD1 is a possible D gene (6 bases). CDR1 is SGHDN, CDR2 FVKESK, per germline. Deletions cut 0 bases from V and 2 bases from J, with 11 bases between. The CDR3 is 16 amino acids. The CDR3 sequence is CASSQETGKTYNEQFF. Here the CDR3 DNA reads TGTGCCAGCAGCCAAGAGACAGGTAAAACCTACAATGAGCAGTTCTTC.

The genes are TRBV9 and TRBJ2-3; TRBD2 matches at 7 bases. In germline, CDR1 is SGDLS, CDR2 YYNGEE. CDR3 length: 16 residues. V gave up 2 bases and J gave up 0 bases; unmatched junction bases: 6. CDR3 residues: CASSVNGRRSTDTQYF. CDR3 DNA: TGTGCCAGCAGCGTGAACGGGAGGAGGAGCACAGATACGCAGTATTTT.